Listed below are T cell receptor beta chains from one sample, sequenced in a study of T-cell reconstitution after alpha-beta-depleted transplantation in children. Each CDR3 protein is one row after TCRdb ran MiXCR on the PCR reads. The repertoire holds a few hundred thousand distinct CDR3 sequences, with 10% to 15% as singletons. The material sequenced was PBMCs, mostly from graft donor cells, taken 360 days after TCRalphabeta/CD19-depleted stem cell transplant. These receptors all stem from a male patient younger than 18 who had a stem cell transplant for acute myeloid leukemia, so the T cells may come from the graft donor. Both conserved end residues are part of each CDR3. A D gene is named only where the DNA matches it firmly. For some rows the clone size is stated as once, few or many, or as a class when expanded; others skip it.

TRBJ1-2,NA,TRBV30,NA,TGTGCCTGGAGTGCCCGCTTTCCAGACAGCGCCTTC,CAWSARFPDSAF
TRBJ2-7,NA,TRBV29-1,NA,TGCAGCGTTGAAGACAGGTACCCCTCCTACGAGCAGTACTTC,CSVEDRYPSYEQYF
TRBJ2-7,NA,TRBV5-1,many,TGCGCCAGCAGCTTGCCCTACCCCGGGGACGAGCAGTACTTC,CASSLPYPGDEQYF
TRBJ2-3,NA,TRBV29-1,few,TGCAGCGTTGAAGATGGGGACGCCTCAGATACGCAGTATTTT,CSVEDGDASDTQYF
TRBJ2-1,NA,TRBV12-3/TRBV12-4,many,TGTGCCAGCAGTTTGACTGATGAGCAGTTCTTC,CASSLTDEQFF
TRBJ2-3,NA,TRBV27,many,TGTGCCACGCCCCCTAGCACAGATACGCAGTATTTT,CATPPSTDTQYF
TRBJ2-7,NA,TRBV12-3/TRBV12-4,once,TGTGCCAGCGGACTCTTCCCAGACGGAAGCTACGAGCAGTACTTC,CASGLFPDGSYEQYF
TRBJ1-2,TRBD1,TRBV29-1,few,TGCAGCGTTGACAGGGGGCGGACCAACTATGGCTACACCTTC,CSVDRGRTNYGYTF
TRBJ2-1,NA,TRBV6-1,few,TGTGCCAGCCACGCGACCAGGGTCAATGAGCAGTTCTTC,CASHATRVNEQFF
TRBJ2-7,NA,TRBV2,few,TGTGCCAGCTCGATATGGATCGGATCAACAACCTACGAGCAGTACTTC,CASSIWIGSTTYEQYF
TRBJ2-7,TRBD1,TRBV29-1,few,TGCAGCGTTGGGGACAGGTCCTACTCCTACGAGCAGTACTTC,CSVGDRSYSYEQYF
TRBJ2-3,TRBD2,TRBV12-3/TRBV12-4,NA,TGTGCCAGCAGTTCCGGGACTAGCGGGGCCGTGCCGCAGTATTTT,CASSSGTSGAVPQYF
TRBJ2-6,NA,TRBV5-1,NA,TGCGCCAGCAGCTTGGGACTCCCTGGGGCCAACGTCCTGACTTTC,CASSLGLPGANVLTF
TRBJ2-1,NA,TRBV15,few,TGTGCCACCAGCGACCGGGACGGATCCTACAATGAGCAGTTCTTC,CATSDRDGSYNEQFF
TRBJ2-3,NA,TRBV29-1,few,TGCAGCGCCCGTCGACCGGGCACAGATACGCAGTATTTT,CSARRPGTDTQYF
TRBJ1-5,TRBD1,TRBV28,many,TGTGCCAGCAGTCCCCCGGGACAGAGAAATCAGCCCCAGCATTTT,CASSPPGQRNQPQHF
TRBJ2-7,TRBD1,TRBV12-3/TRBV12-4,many,TGTGCCAGCAGGCCGGCCACAGGGGCACGCAACGAGCAGTACTTC,CASRPATGARNEQYF
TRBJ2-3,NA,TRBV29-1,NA,TGCAGCGTTGCGGCAATGGGTGGGGCTAGCACAGATACGCAGTATTTT,CSVAAMGGASTDTQYF
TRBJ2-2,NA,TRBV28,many,TGTGCCAGTCGAACTGCGGCCGGGGAGCTGTTTTTT,CASRTAAGELFF
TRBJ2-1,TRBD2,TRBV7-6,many,TGTGCCAGCAGCTTAGCGGTACTAGCGGCCCCCTACAATGAGCAGTTCTTC,CASSLAVLAAPYNEQFF
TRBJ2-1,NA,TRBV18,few,TGTGCCAGCTCACCTATTCACCATACTCTCTACAATGAGCAGTTCTTC,CASSPIHHTLYNEQFF
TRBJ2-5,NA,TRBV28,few,TGTGCCAGCAGCCATGACAGGCGAAGAGAGACCCAGTACTTC,CASSHDRRRETQYF
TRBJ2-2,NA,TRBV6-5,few,TGTGCCAGCAGTTACGGGCTAGCCCACACCGGGGAGCTGTTTTTT,CASSYGLAHTGELFF
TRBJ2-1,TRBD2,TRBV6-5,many,TGTGCCAGCAGTTTTGGACTAGCGGGAGGATCCTACAATGAGCAGTTCTTC,CASSFGLAGGSYNEQFF
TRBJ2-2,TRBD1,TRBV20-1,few,TGCAGTGCTATCAGGGGGTCGAACACCGGGGAGCTGTTTTTT,CSAIRGSNTGELFF
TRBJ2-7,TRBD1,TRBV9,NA,TGTGCCAGCAGCGAACAAGACAGGGGGGGCTACGAGCAGTACTTC,CASSEQDRGGYEQYF
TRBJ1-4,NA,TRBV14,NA,TGTGCCAGCAGCCACTACGGGGATGGGGAAAAACTGTTTTTT,CASSHYGDGEKLFF
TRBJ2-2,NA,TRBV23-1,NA,TGCGCCAGCAGTCAAGCTCAATCAGGCGACGGGGAGCTGTTTTTT,CASSQAQSGDGELFF
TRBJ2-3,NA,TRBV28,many,TGTGCCAGCAAACCGGGGGAGCTTAGCACAGATACGCAGTATTTT,CASKPGELSTDTQYF
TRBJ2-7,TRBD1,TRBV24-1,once,TGTGCCACCAGTGATGCGGACAGGGTCTACGAGCAGTACTTC,CATSDADRVYEQYF
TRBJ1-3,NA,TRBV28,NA,TGTGCCAGCAGTTTTGGGGGGGTTAGAGGAAACACCATATATTTT,CASSFGGVRGNTIYF
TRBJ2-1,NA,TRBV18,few,TGTGCCAGCTCACCAGGGACGCATCTCCATGAGCAGTTCTTC,CASSPGTHLHEQFF
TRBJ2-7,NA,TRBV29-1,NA,TGCAGCGTTGAGCTCCTAGCGTCCCCCTACGAGCAGTACTTC,CSVELLASPYEQYF
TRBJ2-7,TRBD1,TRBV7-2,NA,TGTGCCAGCAGCTTAGCGGACAGGGGGTGTTACGAGCAGTACTTC,CASSLADRGCYEQYF
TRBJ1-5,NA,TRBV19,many,TGTGCCAGTAGTTTGGTCAATCAGCCCCAGCATTTT,CASSLVNQPQHF
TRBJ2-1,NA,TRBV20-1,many,TGCAGTGCTAGAGAGCAGGGGAGGTTCTACAATGAGCAGTTCTTC,CSAREQGRFYNEQFF
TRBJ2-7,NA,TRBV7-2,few,TGTGCCAGCAGCTCGAGGACGGACTCCTACGAGCAGTACTTC,CASSSRTDSYEQYF
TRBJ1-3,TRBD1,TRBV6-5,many,TGTGCCAGCAGTTACCAGACAGGGGGCGGTGGAAACACCATATATTTT,CASSYQTGGGGNTIYF
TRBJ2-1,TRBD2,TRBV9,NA,TGTGCCAGCAGCGTAGCCGGGACTAGCGGTTACAATGAGCAGTTCTTC,CASSVAGTSGYNEQFF
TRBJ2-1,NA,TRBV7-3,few,TGTGCCAGCAGCTTAAGGCAGGGCGGGAAGTCCTACAATGAGCAGTTCTTC,CASSLRQGGKSYNEQFF
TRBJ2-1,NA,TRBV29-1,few,TGCAGCGTTGAACCCAGGGGGGTGGTTGAGCAGTTCTTC,CSVEPRGVVEQFF
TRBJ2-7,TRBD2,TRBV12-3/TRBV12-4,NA,TGTGCCAGCGGGGGGGGAGGAACCTACGAGCAGTACTTC,CASGGGGTYEQYF
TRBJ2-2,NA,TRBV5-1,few,TGCGCCAGCAGCTTGATGGGTAGCGCTAACACCGGGGAGCTGTTTTTT,CASSLMGSANTGELFF
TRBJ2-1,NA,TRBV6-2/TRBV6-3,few,TGTGCCAGCAGTTCTCTCCCCACGGCGCAGTTCTTC,CASSSLPTAQFF
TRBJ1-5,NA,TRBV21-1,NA,TGTGCCAGCAGCAAAGGGGAGGGACAGGGGGACAATCAGCCCCAGCATTTT,CASSKGEGQGDNQPQHF
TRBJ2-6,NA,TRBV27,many,TGTGCCAGCAGTTTATCGGTGACTGGGGCCAACGTCCTGACTTTC,CASSLSVTGANVLTF
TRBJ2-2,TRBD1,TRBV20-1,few,TGCAGTGCTAGACGGGGACAGGGGGTCACCGGGGAGCTGTTTTTT,CSARRGQGVTGELFF
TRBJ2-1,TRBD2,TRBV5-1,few,TGCGCCAGCAGCTTTGGTCAGGTTCTGGCGGGAGGGTCCTACAATGAGCAGTTCTTC,CASSFGQVLAGGSYNEQFF
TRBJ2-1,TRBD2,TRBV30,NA,TGTGCCTGGAGTTATAGCGGGGCTCTCTTTAATGAGCAGTTCTTC,CAWSYSGALFNEQFF
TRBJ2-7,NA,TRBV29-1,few,TGCAGCGTTGGGTTCAGGGTCCCCCCCTACGAGCAGTACTTC,CSVGFRVPPYEQYF
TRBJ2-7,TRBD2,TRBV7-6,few,TGTGCCAGCAGCTTTGATGCGGGAGGGCCTAGGGACGAGCAGTACTTC,CASSFDAGGPRDEQYF
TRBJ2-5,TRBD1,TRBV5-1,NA,TGCGCCAGCTACAGGGGTGCCTGGGAGACCCAGTACTTC,CASYRGAWETQYF